One TCR beta chain is described in this entry. Its antigen is not identified. The source of the sample is a study of radiotherapy plus CTLA-4 blockade in lung cancer. Sequenced by immunoSEQ multiplex PCR; TCRdb stores in-frame clones only, minus some. The data show fewer than 140,000 clones, approximately 87% seen once. Germline values: CDR1 LGHNA, CDR2 YNFKEQ. CDR3 length: 13 amino acids. Trimming left V 4 bases short and J 1 base short, with 7 bases between. Study results and limitations: In blood, tumor-derived TCR clones expanded after radiotherapy plus ipilimumab.

This receptor was obtained from a human donor with non-small cell lung cancer that progressed on radiotherapy plus ipilimumab. Some clones in this sample may be carry-over from other donors' samples. The chain is built from TRBV4-2 and TRBJ1-1; no firm D call. Sequenced material: peripheral blood, taken from a patient treated with radiotherapy plus ipilimumab. Here the CDR3 reads CASSLAGNTEAFF. Here the CDR3 DNA reads TGTGCCAGCAGCCTTGCCGGGAACACTGAAGCTTTCTTT.